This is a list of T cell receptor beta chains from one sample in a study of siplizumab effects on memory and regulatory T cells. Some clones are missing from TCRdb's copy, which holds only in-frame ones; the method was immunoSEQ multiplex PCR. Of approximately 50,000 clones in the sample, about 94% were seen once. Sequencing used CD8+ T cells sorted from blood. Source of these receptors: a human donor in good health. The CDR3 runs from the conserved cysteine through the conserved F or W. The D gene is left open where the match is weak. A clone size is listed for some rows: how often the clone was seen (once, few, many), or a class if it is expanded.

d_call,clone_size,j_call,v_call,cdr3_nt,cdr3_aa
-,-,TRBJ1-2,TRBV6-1,TGTGCCAGCAGACTAAGGGACGGCGACCACTATGGCTACACCTTC,CASRLRDGDHYGYTF
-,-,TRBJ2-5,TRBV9,TGTGCCAGCAGCGAAACTAGTGGGAGGGAGACCCAGTACTTC,CASSETSGRETQYF
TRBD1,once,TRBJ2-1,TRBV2,TGTGCCAGCACTGACAGGGGGAATGAGCAGTTCTTC,CASTDRGNEQFF
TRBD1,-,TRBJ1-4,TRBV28,TGTGCCAGCACGAGGACAGGGGGCCCTAATGAAAAACTGTTTTTT,CASTRTGGPNEKLFF
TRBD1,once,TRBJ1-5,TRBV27,TGTGCCAGCAGTTTGACAGGGTACAATCAGCCCCAGCATTTT,CASSLTGYNQPQHF
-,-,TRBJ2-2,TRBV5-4,TGTGCCAGCAGCTTGGCCGGCCTATTTAGAGGCGGGGAGCTGTTTTTT,CASSLAGLFRGGELFF
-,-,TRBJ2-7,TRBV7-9,TGTGCCAGCAGCCAACTAAACTACGAGCAGTACTTC,CASSQLNYEQYF
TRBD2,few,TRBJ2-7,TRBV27,TGTGCCAGCAGTTTATCTCCAGCGGGAGGGTTCTACGAGCAGTACTTC,CASSLSPAGGFYEQYF
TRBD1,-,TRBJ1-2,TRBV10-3,TGTGCCATCAGCTTGGGACAGTTTACTAACTATGGCTACACCTTC,CAISLGQFTNYGYTF
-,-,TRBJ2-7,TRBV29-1,TGCAGCTTTGAAGACGAAGCCTACGAGCAGTACTTC,CSFEDEAYEQYF
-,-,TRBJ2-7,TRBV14,TGTGCCAGCAGCCAAGGGGCGGGACCCGCCTACGAGCAGTACTTC,CASSQGAGPAYEQYF
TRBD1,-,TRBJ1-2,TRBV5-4,TGTGCCAGCAGCCCCCCGGTGGCAGGGGGTGACGATGGCTACACCTTC,CASSPPVAGGDDGYTF
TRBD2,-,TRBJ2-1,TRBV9,TGTGCCAGCAGCGCTAGCGGGAGTTTCTACAATGAGCAGTTCTTC,CASSASGSFYNEQFF
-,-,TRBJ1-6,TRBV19,TGTGCCAGTAGTAGGACGACGGGCTATAATTCACCCCTCCACTTT,CASSRTTGYNSPLHF
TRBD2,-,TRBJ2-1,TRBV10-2,TGCGCCAGCAGTGAGTCCTTTTCACTAGCGGGGATCAATGAGCAGTTCTTC,CASSESFSLAGINEQFF
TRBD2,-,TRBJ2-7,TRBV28,TGTGCCAGCAGTGCCCGGACGGTAGGACTAGCGGGATCCTACGAGCAGTACTTC,CASSARTVGLAGSYEQYF
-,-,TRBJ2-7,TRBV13,TGTGCCAGCAGCTCCCGTGGGTCCCAGGCTCTCGAGCAGTACTTC,CASSSRGSQALEQYF
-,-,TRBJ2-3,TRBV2,TGTGCCACTCTAGGCGGAGATGAAGACACAGATACGCAGTATTTT,CATLGGDEDTDTQYF
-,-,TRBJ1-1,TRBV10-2,TGCGCCAGCAGTGTCACAGGTATAATTGAAGCTTTCTTT,CASSVTGIIEAFF
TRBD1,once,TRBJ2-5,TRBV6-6,TGTGCCAGCAGTCACCAGGGGGCTCTGGAGACCCAGTACTTC,CASSHQGALETQYF
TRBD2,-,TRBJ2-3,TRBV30,TGTGCCTGGAGTGCCGGGACTAGCGGGAGGACCCGTCTCACAGATACGCAGTATTTT,CAWSAGTSGRTRLTDTQYF
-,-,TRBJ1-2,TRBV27,TGTGCCAGCAGTTTCGGCGCCCCAACTAACTATGGCTACACCTTC,CASSFGAPTNYGYTF
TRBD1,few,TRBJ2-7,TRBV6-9,TGTGCCAGCAGTCTCGGACAGGGCTACGAGCAGTACTTC,CASSLGQGYEQYF
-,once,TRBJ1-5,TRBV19,TGTGCCAGTAACGGCAGGGGACTCTATAGCAATCAGCCCCAGCATTTT,CASNGRGLYSNQPQHF
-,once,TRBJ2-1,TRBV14,TGTGCCGGCAGCCAACGTCTCCATGAGCAGTTCTTC,CAGSQRLHEQFF
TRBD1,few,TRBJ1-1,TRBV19,TGTGCCAGTAGTAAGACAGGGGATAAGGCTTTCTTT,CASSKTGDKAFF
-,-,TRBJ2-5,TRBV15,TGTGCCACCAGCAGAGACGCCAGGGCGGAGACCCAGTACTTC,CATSRDARAETQYF
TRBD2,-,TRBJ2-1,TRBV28,TGTGCCAGCAGGGGACTAGCGGGAGTTCATGAGCAGTTCTTC,CASRGLAGVHEQFF
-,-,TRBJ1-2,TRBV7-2,TGTGCCAGCAGCTTAGCGCTCGACGGCTACACCTTC,CASSLALDGYTF
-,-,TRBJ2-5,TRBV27,TGTGCCAGCAGTTTATTGGCAACACAAGAGACCCAGTACTTC,CASSLLATQETQYF
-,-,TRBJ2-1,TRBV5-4,TGTGCCAGCAGCTCCAGGAATGAGCAGTTCTTC,CASSSRNEQFF
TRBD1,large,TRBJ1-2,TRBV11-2,TGTGCCAGCAGCGCGACAGGGTTTGAGGCTAACTATGGCTACACCTTC,CASSATGFEANYGYTF
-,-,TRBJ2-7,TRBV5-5,TGTGCCAGCAGCTTTCTGGACGTTGAATACGAGCAGTACTTC,CASSFLDVEYEQYF
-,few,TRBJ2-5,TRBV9,TGTGCCAGCAGCGTAGGGATGTACCAAGAGACCCAGTACTTC,CASSVGMYQETQYF
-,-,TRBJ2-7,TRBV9,TGTGCCAGCAGCGTAGGTAGCTCCTACGAGCAGTACTTC,CASSVGSSYEQYF
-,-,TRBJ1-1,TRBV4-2,TGTGCCAGCAGCCAACAATACGCGAACACTGAAGCTTTCTTT,CASSQQYANTEAFF
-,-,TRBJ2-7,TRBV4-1,TGCGCCAGCAGTCCGAATGACAGCGCCTACGAGCAGTACTTC,CASSPNDSAYEQYF
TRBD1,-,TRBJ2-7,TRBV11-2,TGTGCCAGCAGCGGCCCGGGACAGAAGATTTTTTACGAGCAGTACTTC,CASSGPGQKIFYEQYF
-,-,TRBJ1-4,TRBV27,TGTGCCAGCAGACAACAGGGTACGAATGAAAAACTGTTTTTT,CASRQQGTNEKLFF
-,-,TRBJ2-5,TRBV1,TGCACCAGCAGCCAACCCTACCAAGAGACCCAGTACTTC,CTSSQPYQETQYF
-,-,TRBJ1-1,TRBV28,TGTGCCAGCAGTTTATCCGGGAGAGCGGACACTGAAGCTTTCTTT,CASSLSGRADTEAFF
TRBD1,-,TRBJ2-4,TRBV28,TGTGCCAGCAGTCTAACAGGGGGCATTCAGTACTTC,CASSLTGGIQYF
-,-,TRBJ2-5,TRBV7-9,TGTGCCAGCAGCAGGGACCGGGGTTTTTCCCCGGAGACCCAGTACTTC,CASSRDRGFSPETQYF
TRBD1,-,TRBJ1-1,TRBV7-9,TGTGCCAGCAGCTTAGTGCGGACAGGGGAAGCTTTCTTT,CASSLVRTGEAFF
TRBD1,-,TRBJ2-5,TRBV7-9,TGTGCCAGCAGCTCCACCTTGACAGGGATAAGTAAGACCCAGTACTTC,CASSSTLTGISKTQYF
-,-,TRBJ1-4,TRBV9,TGTGCCAGCAGCGCACAGGGCTCGCGCACTAATGAAAAACTGTTTTTT,CASSAQGSRTNEKLFF
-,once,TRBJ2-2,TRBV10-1,TGCGCCAGCAGTGAGTTCGCGGGGATCACCGGGGAGCTGTTTTTT,CASSEFAGITGELFF
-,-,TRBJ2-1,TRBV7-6,TGTGCCAGCAGCTCTGCCGGGAACTCCTACAATGAGCAGTTCTTC,CASSSAGNSYNEQFF
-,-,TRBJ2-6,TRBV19,TGTGCCAGTAGTGCAGGGGCTGGGGCCAACGTCCTGACTTTC,CASSAGAGANVLTF
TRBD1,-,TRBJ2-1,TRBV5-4,TGTGCCAGCAGCTATGATTGGGACAGGGGGTACAATGAGCAGTTCTTC,CASSYDWDRGYNEQFF
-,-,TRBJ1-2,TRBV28,TGTGCCAGCAGTTTAGAGAATAACTATGGCTACACCTTC,CASSLENNYGYTF
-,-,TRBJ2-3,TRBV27,TGTGCCAGCGGGTCGGACGATCGTCCTGGAGATACGCAGTATTTT,CASGSDDRPGDTQYF
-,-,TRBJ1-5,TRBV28,TGTGCCAGCGCGGGGGGCAATCAGCCCCAGCATTTT,CASAGGNQPQHF